These 29 T cell receptor beta chains share one sample of origin, sequenced in a study of T cell repertoires in cytomegalovirus infection (dated by TCRdb to about 2019). The run used an Illumina HiSeq 1500. TCRdb reprocessed the public reads (quality trimming at Q25 with fastp, clone calling with MiXCR) and kept in-frame beta chains. Entries are consolidated by CDR3 protein sequence, retaining the most common genes and DNA. The sample data list over 300,000 distinct CDR3 sequences, and 9.5% of these were observed just once. Of the sample, roughly 4.5% falls within the top ten clones. The source material was PBMCs. Receptors originate from a human donor in good health (CMV status not recorded). Some clones in this sample may be carry-over from other donors' samples.

This clonotype was seen many times. The J gene is TRBJ2-7, the V gene TRBV7-3; possibly TRBD1 for D (5 bases). Germline V gives CDR1 SGHTA, CDR2 FQGTGA. Trimming stripped 2 bases from V and 6 bases from J, with 20 bases between. The CDR3 is made up of 16 amino acids. The CDR3 is CASSLYSPQAQGEQYF. CDR3 DNA: TGTGCCAGCAGCTTATATTCCCCCCAGGCCCAGGGCGAGCAGTACTTC.

The sample holds a few counts of this clonotype. The CDR3 protein is CASSSSAGGQDTQYF. Here the CDR3 DNA reads TGTGCCAGCAGCTCCTCCGCGGGGGGGCAAGATACGCAGTATTTT. V usage is TRBV7-9 and J usage is TRBJ2-3, with TRBD2 matching 9 bases. The trim removed 4 bases at V and 5 bases at J, leaving 7 bases unmatched. The CDR3 sequence is 15 residues long. Germline V gene data show CDR1 as SEHNR and CDR2 as FQNEAQ (reference sequence).

This clonotype was detected ten times or more. The rearrangement joins TRBV6-2 or TRBV6-3 to TRBJ2-5; TRBD1 aligns across 10 bases. V lost 9 bases to trimming and J lost 4 bases; unmatched junction nucleotides: 8. This CDR3 comprises 14 residues. Germline loops: CDR1 MNHEY, CDR2 SVGEGT. CDR3 residues: CASVGDRGLETQYF. CDR3 nucleotide sequence: TGTGCCAGTGTAGGGGACAGGGGTTTAGAGACCCAGTACTTC.

In its sample, this clonotype was seen many times. This chain connects TRBV7-7 to TRBJ2-1; D is uncertain. The V gene lost 8 bases and the J gene lost 4 bases, with 12 bases spanning the gap. This CDR3 is built from 13 residues. Germline CDR1 SSHAT, CDR2 FNYEAQ (reference sequence). This chain's CDR3 is CASSTGPYNEQFF. CDR3 sequence (DNA): TGTGCCAGCTCTACCGGGCCATACAATGAGCAGTTCTTC. Drawing the rest from reference TRBV7-7 and TRBJ2-1, the complete variable domain is GAGVSQSPRYKVTKRGQDVTLRCDPISSHATLYWYQQALGQGPEFLTYFNYEAQPDKSGLPSDRFSAERPEGSISTLTIQRTEQRDSAMYRCASSTGPYNEQFFGPGTRLTVL.

This clonotype was found a few times. The gene calls are TRBV6-2 or TRBV6-3 and TRBJ1-6; TRBD1 might be the D (6 bases). Germline V gene data show CDR1 as MNHEY and CDR2 as SVGEGT. This CDR3 is built from 14 residues. The V end lost 6 bases, the J end lost 8 bases, and 14 bases lay between the germline ends. This chain's CDR3 is CASSYPDRYSPLHF. The CDR3 DNA sequence: TGTGCCAGCAGCTACCCGGACAGATATTCACCCCTCCACTTT.

A few counts support this clonotype. The chain recombines TRBV15 with TRBJ1-2; 7 bases fit TRBD1. V lost 6 bases, J lost 0 bases, and 7 bases stayed unmatched. Germline V gene data show CDR1 as LNHNV and CDR2 as YYDKDF (reference sequence). The CDR3 is made up of 15 amino acids. Written as DNA, the CDR3 is TGTGCCACCAGTCTAGGGGGCAGTTCTAACTATGGCTACACCTTC. Its translation: CATSLGGSSNYGYTF.

This clonotype was detected a few times. The rearrangement joins TRBV6-2 or TRBV6-3 to TRBJ2-7, with TRBD1 matching 7 bases. Germline V gene data show CDR1 as MNHEY and CDR2 as SVGEGT. Trimming removed 5 bases from V and 1 base from J; junction bases left unmatched: 14. This CDR3 contains 17 residues. The CDR3 protein is CASSRRQGSSASYEQYF. CDR3 nucleotides: TGTGCCAGCAGTCGCCGACAGGGTTCAAGCGCATCCTACGAGCAGTACTTC.

This clonotype has a count of ten or more. The gene calls are TRBV7-8 and TRBJ1-5; no definite D call. Germline V gene data show CDR1 as SGHVS and CDR2 as FQNEAQ. The germline V and J ends were trimmed by 6 bases and 4 bases, with 10 bases remaining between them. The CDR3 is 13 amino acids. The CDR3 protein is CASRPRGNQPQHF. The DNA of the CDR3 is TGTGCCAGCAGACCCCGAGGGAATCAGCCCCAGCATTTT. The full variable domain, rest sourced from reference TRBV7-8 and TRBJ1-5, is GAGVSQSPRYKVAKRGQDVALRCDPISGHVSLFWYQQALGQGPEFLTYFQNEAQLDKSGLPSDRFFAERPEGSVSTLKIQRTQQEDSAVYLCASRPRGNQPQHFGDGTRLSIL.

CDR3: CASSLSGTVNRDLQETQYF. The CDR3 nucleotides are TGTGCCAGCAGCTTGAGTGGGACAGTAAACCGTGACCTCCAAGAGACCCAGTACTTC. This chain uses TRBV7-8 with TRBJ2-5; TRBD1 matches 7 bases. This CDR3 region has 19 residues. With 3 bases clipped from V and 1 base from J, the junction kept 17 bases outside the gene matches. Germline values: CDR1 SGHVS, CDR2 FQNEAQ.

This sequence joins TRBV29-1 and TRBJ2-6; the match to TRBD1 covers 10 bases. The CDR3 runs to 16 residues. Germline loops: CDR1 SQVTM, CDR2 ANQGSEA. Germline trimming cut 4 bases from V and 3 bases from J; bases unmatched to any gene: 6. The chain's CDR3 is CSVASTGGGGANVLTF. CDR3 DNA sequence: TGCAGCGTTGCCTCGACAGGGGGCGGTGGGGCCAACGTCCTGACTTTC.

V gene TRBV19 combines with J gene TRBJ2-2, with D perhaps matching TRBD1 (6 bases). CDR3 length: 15 residues. Trimming removed 10 bases from V and 1 base from J, with 16 bases in between. Germline V gives CDR1 LNHDA, CDR2 SQIVND (reference sequence). The CDR3 here is CATAQGWKNTGELFF. The CDR3 region has the DNA TGTGCCACCGCCCAGGGGTGGAAGAACACCGGGGAGCTGTTTTTT.

This clonotype turned up a few times. The V and J genes are TRBV7-4 and TRBJ2-3, with 10 bases aligning to TRBD1. The CDR3 is 17 amino acids. Germline values: CDR1 SGHVT, CDR2 SQSDAQ. The J segment lost 3 bases and the V segment lost 1 base, leaving 7 bases of the junction unmatched. CDR3 bases: TGTGCCAGCAGCTTAGGAGGGACAGGGGTGAGGACAGATACGCAGTATTTT. Amino acid sequence: CASSLGGTGVRTDTQYF.

This clonotype was picked up many times. The rearrangement uses TRBV7-2 and TRBJ1-4; D call uncertain. Germline CDR1 is SGHTA and CDR2 is FQGNSA. Trimming left V 2 bases short and J 5 bases short, with 3 bases between. The CDR3 has 12 amino acids. The CDR3 region is CASSLNNEKLFF. DNA for the CDR3: TGTGCCAGCAGCTTAAACAATGAAAAACTGTTTTTT.

In its sample, this clonotype was seen many times. The V call is TRBV28, the J call TRBJ2-1; D might be TRBD2 (6 bases). Trimming shortened V by 4 bases and J by 8 bases, and 21 bases separated the two germline ends. Germline V CDR1 and CDR2: MDHEN, SYDVKM. The CDR3 covers 16 residues. DNA of the CDR3: TGTGCCAGCAGTTCCTGGACTACCTTGGGGGATGATGAGCAGTTCTTC. Translation: CASSSWTTLGDDEQFF.

The chain uses TRBV28 and TRBJ1-6, with 10 bases identical to TRBD1. The CDR3 spans 16 residues. The germline V gene encodes CDR1 MDHEN and CDR2 SYDVKM. V lost 5 bases to trimming and J lost 5 bases; unmatched junction nucleotides: 6. The CDR3 is CASSPYGTGDNSPLHF. The CDR3 coding sequence is TGTGCCAGCAGTCCGTACGGGACAGGGGATAATTCACCCCTCCACTTT.

The rearrangement uses TRBV11-1 and TRBJ1-5; D is possibly TRBD1 (5 bases). Germline lookup yields CDR1 SGHAT and CDR2 FQDESV (reference sequence). The CDR3 is made up of 15 amino acids. Between the trimmed V and J ends, which lost 1 base and 2 bases, there was a span of 9 bases. The CDR3 reads CASSLGPQGNQPQHF. The CDR3 DNA reads TGTGCCAGCAGCTTAGGCCCACAGGGCAATCAGCCCCAGCATTTT.

This clonotype has at least ten counts. The chain combines TRBV7-2 with TRBJ2-4, with TRBD1 matching 7 bases. In germline, CDR1 is SGHTA, CDR2 FQGNSA. The ends lost 5 bases at V and 9 bases at J; junction bases unmatched: 10. The CDR3 runs to 14 residues. In nucleotides, the CDR3 is TGTGCCAGCAGCCAGGGGACAGCTTTAGGCATTCAGTACTTC. Translated: CASSQGTALGIQYF.

This clonotype was found a few times. The CDR3 protein is CASSWLAGGPDTQYF. DNA for the CDR3: TGTGCCAGCAGCTGGCTAGCGGGAGGGCCTGATACGCAGTATTTT. This chain connects TRBV11-2 to TRBJ2-3, with 12 positions matching TRBD2. The junction had 5 bases not matched to a gene; V was cut back by 4 bases and J by 6 bases. The CDR3 has 15 residues. Germline V gene sequence: CDR1 SGHAT, CDR2 FQNNGV.

In its sample, this clonotype was seen many times. The rearrangement links TRBV7-2 to TRBJ1-2; TRBD1 agrees at 9 bases. Germline loops: CDR1 SGHTA, CDR2 FQGNSA. V gave up 5 bases and J gave up 6 bases; unmatched junction bases: 7. This CDR3 region has 14 residues. CDR3 sequence: CASSLSGDRDGYTF. The CDR3 coding sequence is TGTGCCAGCAGCCTCTCCGGGGACAGGGATGGCTACACCTTC. Using reference TRBV7-2 and TRBJ1-2 for the parts outside the CDR3, the full variable domain is GAGVSQSPSNKVTEKGKDVELRCDPISGHTALYWYRQSLGQGLEFLIYFQGNSAPDKSGLPSDRFSAERTGGSVSTLTIQRTQQEDSAVYLCASSLSGDRDGYTFGSGTRLTVV.

This clonotype was seen repeatedly, ten times or more. The rearrangement joins TRBV9 to TRBJ2-1, with TRBD1 matching over 8 bases. Germline V gene sequence: CDR1 SGDLS, CDR2 YYNGEE. J gave up 4 bases and V 0 bases, and 18 bases lay outside the gene matches. The CDR3 is made up of 20 amino acids. The CDR3 is CASSVATGLGTGDSYNEQFF. As DNA, the CDR3 is TGTGCCAGCAGCGTAGCTACGGGGTTGGGGACAGGCGATTCATACAATGAGCAGTTCTTC.

This clonotype was observed a few times. The chain uses TRBV15 and TRBJ1-6; 8 positions agree with TRBD1. The CDR3 runs to 15 residues. V lost 2 bases to trimming and J lost 7 bases; unmatched junction nucleotides: 4. Germline CDR1 and CDR2: LNHNV and YYDKDF (reference sequence). This CDR3 reads CATSRYGQGNSPLHF. The CDR3 DNA reads TGTGCCACCAGCAGATATGGACAGGGAAATTCACCCCTCCACTTT. Drawing the rest from reference TRBV15 and TRBJ1-6, the complete variable domain is DAMVIQNPRYQVTQFGKPVTLSCSQTLNHNVMYWYQQKSSQAPKLLFHYYDKDFNNEADTPDNFQSRRPNTSFCFLDIRSPGLGDTAMYLCATSRYGQGNSPLHFGNGTRLTVT.

The chain is built from TRBV20-1 and TRBJ1-6; D call uncertain. V shed 0 bases and J shed 9 bases, with 12 bases lying between them. This CDR3 comprises 14 residues. CDR1 is DFQATT and CDR2 is SNEGSKA in the germline V gene (reference sequence). CDR3 in DNA: TGCAGTGCTAGAGAAGCCCGGTTGGGTTCACCCCTCCACTTT. This sequence encodes CSAREARLGSPLHF.

The CDR3 is CATSSGGVGLNEKLFF. Written as DNA, the CDR3 is TGTGCCACCAGCAGCGGAGGGGTCGGCTTAAATGAAAAACTGTTTTTT. The chain carries TRBV15 and TRBJ1-4, with D possibly TRBD1 on 5 matching bases. Trimming pared 3 bases from V and 5 bases from J, leaving 16 bases between. Germline CDR1 is LNHNV and CDR2 is YYDKDF (reference sequence). The CDR3 has 16 residues. Full variable domain (rest looked up from reference TRBV15 and TRBJ1-4): DAMVIQNPRYQVTQFGKPVTLSCSQTLNHNVMYWYQQKSSQAPKLLFHYYDKDFNNEADTPDNFQSRRPNTSFCFLDIRSPGLGDTAMYLCATSSGGVGLNEKLFFGSGTQLSVL.

This clonotype was detected only a few times. The V call is TRBV7-6, the J call TRBJ1-3; TRBD1 might be the D (6 bases). V lost 5 bases, J lost 1 base, and 18 bases lay in between. The CDR3 loop spans 17 amino acids. Germline values: CDR1 SGHVS, CDR2 FNYEAQ. This CDR3 reads CASSGLGQRNSGNTIYF. DNA of the CDR3: TGTGCCAGCAGCGGCCTTGGACAGCGCAATTCTGGAAACACCATATATTTT.

This sequence joins TRBV4-1 and TRBJ2-2; 8 nucleotides align to TRBD2. The germline gives CDR1 MGHRA, CDR2 YSYEKL. This CDR3 is built from 15 residues. The trim removed 6 bases at V and 3 bases at J, leaving 6 bases unmatched. For the CDR3, the DNA is TGCGCCAGCAGAAGTATCGGGAGGGACACCGGGGAGCTGTTTTTT. Translation: CASRSIGRDTGELFF.

This clonotype was counted at least ten times. The chain has TRBV7-2 and TRBJ1-5; no clear D gene. Germline V gene sequence: CDR1 SGHTA, CDR2 FQGNSA. V was shortened by 5 bases and J by 9 bases, with 23 bases between the two germline ends. The CDR3 is made up of 16 amino acids. CDR3 region: CASSPTPKGGPSPQHF. In DNA, the CDR3 is TGTGCCAGCAGCCCTACGCCCAAGGGCGGGCCCTCGCCCCAGCATTTT.

This clonotype has a count of ten or more. The chain combines TRBV28 with TRBJ2-7; 7 bases align to TRBD2. This CDR3 region has 14 residues. The germline V gene encodes CDR1 MDHEN and CDR2 SYDVKM. V lost 3 bases and J lost 3; bases outside the gene matches: 5. CDR3 sequence reads: CASSFGTGGYEQYF. CDR3 DNA: TGTGCCAGCAGTTTCGGGACGGGAGGCTACGAGCAGTACTTC.

This clonotype was observed at least ten times. V usage is TRBV7-7 and J usage is TRBJ2-3; the D gene is possibly TRBD1 (5 bases). The germline V gene encodes CDR1 SSHAT and CDR2 FNYEAQ (reference sequence). This CDR3 has 13 residues. The ends were cut back, 2 bases at V and 9 bases at J, with 12 bases in the middle. The DNA of the CDR3 is TGTGCCAGCAGCTTAAGTTGGCAGGGCACGCAGTATTTT. It is translated as CASSLSWQGTQYF.

This clonotype has at least ten counts. This chain joins TRBV4-1 and TRBJ1-1; possibly TRBD1 for D (5 bases). Germline V gene lookup returns CDR1 MGHRA and CDR2 YSYEKL. V dropped 4 bases and J dropped 5 bases, with 14 bases sitting between them. This CDR3 region has 14 residues. The CDR3 reads CASSRYLGGTEAFF. CDR3 DNA: TGCGCCAGCAGCCGATACCTCGGGGGTACTGAAGCTTTCTTT.